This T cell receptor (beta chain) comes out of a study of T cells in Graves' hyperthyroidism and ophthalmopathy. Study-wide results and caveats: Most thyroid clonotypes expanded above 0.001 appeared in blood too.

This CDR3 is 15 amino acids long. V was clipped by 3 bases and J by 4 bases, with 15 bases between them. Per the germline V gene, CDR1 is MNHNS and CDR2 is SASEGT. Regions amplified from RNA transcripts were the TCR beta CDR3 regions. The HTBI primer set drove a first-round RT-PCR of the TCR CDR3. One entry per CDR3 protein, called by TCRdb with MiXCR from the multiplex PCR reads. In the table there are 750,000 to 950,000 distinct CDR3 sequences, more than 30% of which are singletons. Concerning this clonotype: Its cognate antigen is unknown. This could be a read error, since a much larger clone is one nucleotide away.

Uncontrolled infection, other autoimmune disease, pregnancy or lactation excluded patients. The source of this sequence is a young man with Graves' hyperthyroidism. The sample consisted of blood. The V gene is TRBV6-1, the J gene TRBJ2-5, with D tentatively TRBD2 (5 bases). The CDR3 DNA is TGTGCCAGCAGTGAGTCGGGAACTAGTGGAGAGACCCAGTACTTC. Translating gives CASSESGTSGETQYF.